This T cell receptor (beta chain) was found in a study of CD8 T cells in Susac syndrome. In the study overall: When blood was drawn, the patients with Susac syndrome were therapy-naive, on corticosteroids, or on intravenous immunoglobulin alone.

Random hexamers primed reverse transcription of roughly 0.45 to 1 ug RNA. The amplification used immunoSEQ multiplex PCR on TCR beta CDR3; it spanned 54 Vbeta and 13 Jbeta. TCRdb fed the immunoSEQ multiplex PCR reads into MiXCR, producing one record per CDR3 protein. The sample has approximately 210,000 distinct CDR3 sequences, about 94% seen once. Germline-derived CDR1 and CDR2 are KGHSH and LQKENI. The V and J ends lost 6 bases and 4 bases, in that order; junction bases with no gene match: 9. The CDR3 runs to 14 residues. Sample: CD4+ T cells from PBMCs. This receptor was taken from a human donor with Susac syndrome. V gene TRBV18 combines with J gene TRBJ2-7, with 7 bases identical to TRBD1. The CDR3: CASSRGQDAYEQYF. In DNA form, the CDR3 reads TGTGCCAGCTCGCGAGGACAGGACGCGTACGAGCAGTACTTC. Looking up the rest from reference TRBV18 and TRBJ2-7 gives the full variable domain: NAGVMQNPRHLVRRRGQEARLRCSPMKGHSHVYWYRQLPEEGLKFMVYLQKENIIDESGMPKERFSAEFPKEGPSILRIQQVVRGDSAAYFCASSRGQDAYEQYFGPGTRLTVT.